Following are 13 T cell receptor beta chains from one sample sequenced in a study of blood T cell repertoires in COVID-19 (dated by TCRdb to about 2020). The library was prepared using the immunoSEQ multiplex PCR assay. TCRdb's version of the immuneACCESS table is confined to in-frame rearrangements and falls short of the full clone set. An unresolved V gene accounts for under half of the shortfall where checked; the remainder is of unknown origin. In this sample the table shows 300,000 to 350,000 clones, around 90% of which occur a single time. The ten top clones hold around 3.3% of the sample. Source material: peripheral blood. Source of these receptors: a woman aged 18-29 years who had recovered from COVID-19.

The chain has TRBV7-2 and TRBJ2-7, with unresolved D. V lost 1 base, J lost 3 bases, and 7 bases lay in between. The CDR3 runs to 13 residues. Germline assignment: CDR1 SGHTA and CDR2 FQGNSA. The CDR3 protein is CASSLEPLYEQYV. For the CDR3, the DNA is TGTGCCAGCAGCTTAGAGCCTCTCTACGAGCAGTACGTC.

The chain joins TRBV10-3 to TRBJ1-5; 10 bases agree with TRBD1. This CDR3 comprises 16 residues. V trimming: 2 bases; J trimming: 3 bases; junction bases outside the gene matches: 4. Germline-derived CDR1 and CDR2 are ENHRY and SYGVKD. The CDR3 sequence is CAISERTGGTNQPQHF. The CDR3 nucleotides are TGTGCCATCAGTGAGCGGACAGGGGGAACCAATCAGCCCCAGCATTTT.

The CDR3 here is CASSFPKVGGETQYF. CDR3 nucleotides: TGTGCCAGCAGCTTCCCTAAGGTCGGGGGAGAGACCCAGTACTTC. The gene calls are TRBV7-9 and TRBJ2-5; TRBD2 might be the D (6 bases). Trimming shortened V by 3 bases and J by 4 bases, and 15 bases separated the two germline ends. The CDR3 consists of 15 residues. Germline CDR1 and CDR2: SEHNR and FQNEAQ (reference sequence).

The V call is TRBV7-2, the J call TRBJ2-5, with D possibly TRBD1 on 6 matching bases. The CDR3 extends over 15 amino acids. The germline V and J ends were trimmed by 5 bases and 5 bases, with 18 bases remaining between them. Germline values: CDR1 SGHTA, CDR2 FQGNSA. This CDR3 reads CASSVGTGFTETQYF. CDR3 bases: TGTGCCAGCAGCGTTGGTACAGGGTTCACCGAGACCCAGTACTTC.

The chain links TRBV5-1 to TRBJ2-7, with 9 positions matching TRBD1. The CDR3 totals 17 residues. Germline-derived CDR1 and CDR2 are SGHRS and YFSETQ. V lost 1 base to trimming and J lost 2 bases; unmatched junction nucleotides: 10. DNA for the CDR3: TGCGCCAGCAGCTTGAGAGCCTGGACAGGGGAACCCTACGAGCAGTACGTC. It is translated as CASSLRAWTGEPYEQYV.

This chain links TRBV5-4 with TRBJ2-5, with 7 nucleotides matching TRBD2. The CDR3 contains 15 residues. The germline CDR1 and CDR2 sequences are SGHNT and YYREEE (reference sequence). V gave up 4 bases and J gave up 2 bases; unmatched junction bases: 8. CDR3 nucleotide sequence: TGTGCCAGCAGCGCTCCGGGACTAAAACAAGAGACCCAGTACTTC. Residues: CASSAPGLKQETQYF.

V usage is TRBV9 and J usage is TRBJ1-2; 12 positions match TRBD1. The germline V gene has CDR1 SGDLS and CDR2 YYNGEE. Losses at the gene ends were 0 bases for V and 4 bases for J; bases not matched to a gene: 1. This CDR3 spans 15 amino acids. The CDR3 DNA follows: TGTGCCAGCAGCGTAGGGGACAGGGGGCCCTATGGCTACACCTTC. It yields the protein CASSVGDRGPYGYTF.

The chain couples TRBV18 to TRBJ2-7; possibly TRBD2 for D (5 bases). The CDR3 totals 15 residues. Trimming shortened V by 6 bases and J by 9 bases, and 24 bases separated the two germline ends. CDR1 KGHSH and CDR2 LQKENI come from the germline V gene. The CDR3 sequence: CASSAERTQSPLQYV. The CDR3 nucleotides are TGTGCCAGCTCGGCAGAGAGGACTCAATCCCCTTTGCAGTACGTC.

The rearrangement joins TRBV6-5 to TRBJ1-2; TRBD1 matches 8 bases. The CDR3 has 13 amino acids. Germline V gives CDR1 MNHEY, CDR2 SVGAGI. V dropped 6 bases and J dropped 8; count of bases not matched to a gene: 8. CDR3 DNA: TGTGCCAGCAGGCCAGGGGGCGCGGAAGGCTACACCTTC. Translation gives CASRPGGAEGYTF.

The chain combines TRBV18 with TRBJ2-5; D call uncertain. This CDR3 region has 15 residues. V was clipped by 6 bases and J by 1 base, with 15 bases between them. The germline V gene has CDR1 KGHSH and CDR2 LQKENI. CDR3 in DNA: TGTGCCAGCTCTCCCAGACTGATGCTCCAAGAGACCCAGTACTTC. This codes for CASSPRLMLQETQYF.

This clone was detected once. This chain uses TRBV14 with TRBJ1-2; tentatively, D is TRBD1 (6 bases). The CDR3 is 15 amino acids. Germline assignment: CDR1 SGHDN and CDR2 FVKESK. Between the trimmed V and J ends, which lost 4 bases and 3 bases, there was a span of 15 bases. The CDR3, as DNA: TGTGCCAGCAGCCCGGGACCTCACAGGGACTATGGCTACACCTTC. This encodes CASSPGPHRDYGYTF.

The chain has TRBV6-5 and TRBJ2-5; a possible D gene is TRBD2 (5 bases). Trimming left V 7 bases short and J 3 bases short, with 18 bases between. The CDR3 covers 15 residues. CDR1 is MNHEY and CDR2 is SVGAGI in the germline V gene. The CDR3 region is CASKVRGAAEETQYF. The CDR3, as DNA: TGTGCCAGCAAAGTTCGTGGAGCGGCGGAAGAGACCCAGTACTTC.

As DNA, the CDR3 is TGTGCCAGCAGCTCGACAGGATGGGCCGGGGAGCTGTTTTTT. This codes for CASSSTGWAGELFF. V gene TRBV9 combines with J gene TRBJ2-2; maybe TRBD1 (6 bases). Deletions cut 4 bases from V and 6 bases from J, with 13 bases between. Germline V gene lookup returns CDR1 SGDLS and CDR2 YYNGEE. CDR3 length: 14 residues.